The 17 T cell receptor beta chains in this list originate from one sample, sequenced in a study of technical replicates of blood from several donors. The repertoire was sequenced with immunoSEQ multiplex PCR; TCRdb's copy has only in-frame clones and lacks some. The sample has tens of thousands of clones, roughly 93% seen once; the top ten hold more than 0.2%. Sequencing input: T cells isolated from PBMCs. The receptor set was obtained from a human donor in good health.

This clone has just a few counts. The J gene is TRBJ2-7, the V gene TRBV10-1, with TRBD2 identical over 9 bases. CDR3 length equals 15 residues. CDR1 and CDR2 (germline): WNHNN, SYGVQD (reference sequence). In nucleotides, the CDR3 is TGCGTCCGAGGAAGGACTAGCGCTTCGGGGTACGAGCAGTACTTC. It translates to CVRGRTSASGYEQYF.

This clone is a singleton in its sample. This chain uses TRBV6-4 with TRBJ2-1; 9 nucleotides agree with TRBD2. V dropped 11 bases and J dropped 5; count of bases not matched to a gene: 10. Germline V gene data show CDR1 as MRHNA and CDR2 as SNTAGT. The CDR3 has 14 amino acids. For the CDR3, the DNA is TGTGCCTCCTCCTCTAGCGGGGACCACAATGAGCAGTTCTTC. Translating it yields CASSSSGDHNEQFF.

V and J are TRBV5-4 and TRBJ2-7; 9 bases are a match to TRBD2. Per germline, CDR1 SGHNT and CDR2 YYREEE (reference sequence). The J segment lost 2 bases and the V segment lost 4 bases, leaving 10 bases of the junction unmatched. The length of the CDR3 is 16 residues. This CDR3 reads CASSPRGGRVTYEQYF. Here the CDR3 DNA reads TGTGCCAGCAGCCCTCGGGGCGGGAGGGTCACCTACGAGCAGTACTTC. The full variable domain, with the rest looked up from reference TRBV5-4 and TRBJ2-7, is ETGVTQSPTHLIKTRGQQVTLRCSSQSGHNTVSWYQQALGQGPQFIFQYYREEENGRGNFPPRFSGLQFPNYSSELNVNALELDDSALYLCASSPRGGRVTYEQYFGPGTRLTVT.

The V and J genes are TRBV7-9 and TRBJ1-2; D is perhaps TRBD1 (5 bases). The CDR3 spans 13 residues. Germline V gives CDR1 SEHNR, CDR2 FQNEAQ (reference sequence). Trimming cost V 1 base and J 6 bases, with 9 bases left between them. CDR3 loop: CASSLVGGDGYTF. CDR3 nucleotide sequence: TGTGCCAGCAGCTTAGTGGGGGGGGATGGCTACACCTTC.

CDR3 DNA sequence: TGTGCCAGCAGCACCGGACTAGACGAGCAGTACTTC. Its protein is CASSTGLDEQYF. This chain links TRBV5-4 with TRBJ2-7; 7 positions match TRBD2. The germline CDR1 and CDR2 sequences are SGHNT and YYREEE (reference sequence). The V and J ends lost 4 bases and 5 bases, in that order; junction bases with no gene match: 3. The CDR3 sequence is 12 residues long.

The chain employs TRBV11-2 and TRBJ1-1, with D hard to call. Germline assignment: CDR1 SGHAT and CDR2 FQNNGV. This CDR3 has 15 amino acids. V shed 5 bases and J shed 3 bases, with 16 bases lying between them. The CDR3 reads CASSPSHFVDTEAFF. CDR3 coding DNA: TGTGCCAGCAGCCCGTCCCACTTCGTAGACACTGAAGCTTTCTTT.

The genes are TRBV30 and TRBJ2-2; D remains unclear. CDR3 length: 13 residues. The V gene lost 3 bases and the J gene lost 4 bases, with 9 bases spanning the gap. CDR1 and CDR2 from the germline V gene are GTSNPN and SVGIG (reference sequence). The CDR3 here is CAWSPGFTGELFF. The CDR3 coding sequence is TGTGCCTGGAGCCCAGGATTCACCGGGGAGCTGTTTTTT.

The rearrangement joins TRBV4-1 to TRBJ1-1; 8 bases agree with TRBD1. There are 13 residues in the CDR3. Germline-derived CDR1 and CDR2 are MGHRA and YSYEKL. Trimming cost V 1 base and J 7 bases; bases outside gene matches: 2. The CDR3 here is CASSQVDRVEAFF. CDR3 nucleotide sequence: TGCGCCAGCAGCCAAGTGGACAGGGTTGAAGCTTTCTTT.

V gene TRBV29-1 combines with J gene TRBJ2-6; perhaps TRBD1 as D (5 bases). The CDR3 runs to 16 residues. Trimming took off 0 bases at V and 0 bases at J, with 9 bases between the two ends. Per the germline V gene, CDR1 is SQVTM and CDR2 is ANQGSEA. CDR3 protein: CSVEEFTGSGANVLTF. The CDR3 nucleotides are TGCAGCGTTGAAGAGTTTACAGGCTCTGGGGCCAACGTCCTGACTTTC. Filled out from reference TRBV29-1 and TRBJ2-6, the complete variable domain reads SAVISQKPSRDICQRGTSLTIQCQVDSQVTMMFWYRQQPGQSLTLIATANQGSEATYESGFVIDKFPISRPNLTFSTLTVSNMSPEDSSIYLCSVEEFTGSGANVLTFGAGSRLTVL.

About this clone itself: The junction departs from germline at one end; a sequencing error may be responsible. V and J are TRBV25-1 and TRBJ1-2, with D possibly matching TRBD1 (5 bases). The CDR3 extends over 11 amino acids. Germline V gives CDR1 MGHDK, CDR2 SYGVNS. The chain's CDR3 is CASSESGGPSF. CDR3 DNA sequence: TGTGCCAGCAGTGAATCCGGGGGTCCTTCCTTC.

CDR3: CASMRRNTGELFF. The CDR3 coding sequence is TGTGCCAGCATGAGGAGAAACACCGGGGAGCTGTTTTTT. V is TRBV28 and J is TRBJ2-2; D is uncertain. Trimming took off 7 bases at V and 2 bases at J, with 8 bases between the two ends. This CDR3 is built from 13 residues. Germline CDR1 reads MDHEN; CDR2 reads SYDVKM.

V and J are TRBV28 and TRBJ2-1, with a tentative D call TRBD2 (6 bases). Trimming took off 7 bases at V and 0 bases at J, with 13 bases between the two ends. The CDR3 contains 15 residues. Germline V CDR1 and CDR2: MDHEN, SYDVKM. CDR3 residues: CASTQDGSSYNEQFF. CDR3 coding DNA: TGTGCCAGCACCCAGGACGGGAGCTCCTACAATGAGCAGTTCTTC.

For the CDR3, the DNA is TGCGCCAGCAGTGATCGCGGGGGGGCCTACGAGCAGTACTTC. It encodes CASSDRGGAYEQYF. The genes are TRBV5-1 and TRBJ2-7; 9 bases are shared with TRBD2. Unmatched junction bases numbered 5, after V lost 5 bases and J lost 2 bases. The V gene's germline CDR1 is SGHRS and CDR2 YFSETQ. The CDR3 contains 14 residues.

The chain combines TRBV5-1 with TRBJ2-2; 9 nucleotides match TRBD2. The CDR3 extends over 16 amino acids. Germline CDR1 and CDR2: SGHRS and YFSETQ. J gave up 6 bases and V 2 bases, and 8 bases lay outside the gene matches. CDR3 loop: CASSFLAGGPSGELFF. Here the CDR3 DNA reads TGCGCCAGCAGCTTCCTTGCGGGAGGGCCTTCCGGGGAGCTGTTTTTT.

The J gene is TRBJ1-2, the V gene TRBV5-1, with D possibly TRBD1 on 5 matching bases. This CDR3 region has 14 residues. V shed 4 bases and J shed 3 bases, with 13 bases lying between them. Germline V lookup: CDR1 SGHRS, CDR2 YFSETQ. This CDR3 reads CASSGDGGDYGYTF. The CDR3 DNA reads TGCGCCAGCAGCGGAGATGGGGGGGACTATGGCTACACCTTC.

The chain employs TRBV4-1 and TRBJ2-2; weak D call: TRBD1 (7 bases). With 0 bases removed from V and 6 bases from J, the gap between germline ends came to 11 bases. The germline CDR1 and CDR2 sequences are MGHRA and YSYEKL. The CDR3 runs to 15 residues. CDR3 coding DNA: TGCGCCAGCAGCCAAGATCAGGGGGAGGCCGGGGAGCTGTTTTTT. This translates into CASSQDQGEAGELFF.

The chain joins TRBV19 to TRBJ1-2, with D possibly matching TRBD1 (5 bases). The CDR3 consists of 12 residues. V dropped 10 bases and J dropped 8 bases, with 17 bases sitting between them. Germline V gives CDR1 LNHDA, CDR2 SQIVND (reference sequence). The CDR3 loop is CATFRDFDGYTF. The CDR3 nucleotides read TGTGCCACCTTCAGGGATTTCGACGGCTACACCTTC. The whole variable domain, filled in from reference TRBV19 and TRBJ1-2, reads DGGITQSPKYLFRKEGQNVTLSCEQNLNHDAMYWYRQDPGQGLRLIYYSQIVNDFQKGDIAEGYSVSREKKESFPLTVTSAQKNPTAFYLCATFRDFDGYTFGSGTRLTVV.